This passage covers 7 T cell receptor beta chains from one sample sequenced in a study of T cell clonality in common variable immunodeficiency. Only in-frame clones appear in the TCRdb table, and some are missing; sequencing was by immunoSEQ multiplex PCR. There are some 42,000 clones in the sample, none observed a single time. Sequenced sample: peripheral blood mononuclear cells. The receptors derive from a person aged 18 to 75 in good health.

Many counts were recorded for this clone. The sequence runs out 3 residues before the end of the CDR3; the remainder is reconstructed from the germline J gene. The rearrangement joins TRBV18 to TRBJ1-5; 9 nucleotides line up with TRBD1. V shed 4 bases, J shed 6 bases, and the junction held 4 bases outside the gene matches. The CDR3 contains 14 residues. CDR1 is KGHSH and CDR2 is LQKENI in the germline V gene. This CDR3 reads CASSQGQGLQPQHF. The part of the CDR3 DNA that was read is TGTGCCAGCTCACAGGGACAGGGCCTTCAGCCC.

Ten or more counts support this clone. The CDR3 goes on 3 residues after the read ends, and that part is filled in from the germline J gene. This chain uses TRBV4-2 with TRBJ1-2, with 9 positions matching TRBD1. The CDR3 is 20 residues long. The V and J ends lost 4 bases and 7 bases, in that order; junction bases with no gene match: 25. Germline CDR1 LGHNA, CDR2 YNFKEQ. The CDR3 loop is CASSLALRDRVVGAMSGYTF. The sequenced CDR3 bases are TGTGCCAGCAGCCTCGCGCTCCGGGACAGGGTGGTCGGTGCGATGAGTGGC.

This clone was seen repeatedly, ten times or more. CDR3 bases read: TGTGCCAGCAGTGACAGTTGGTACGAG. It specifies CASSDSWYE. The CDR3, in full, reads CASSDSWYEQYF. This sequence joins TRBV6-1 and TRBJ2-7; D is uncertain. The read is 3 residues too short to cover the CDR3 end, so that end is filled in from the germline J gene. CDR3 length: 12 amino acids. Trimming pared 3 bases from V and 4 bases from J, leaving 7 bases between. Germline V gene sequence: CDR1 MNHNS, CDR2 SASEGT.

Ten or more counts support this clone. The read finishes 3 residues shy of the CDR3 end, and the germline J gene is used to complete it. This sequence joins TRBV4-1 and TRBJ1-4; 9 bases are shared with TRBD1. The germline CDR1 and CDR2 sequences are MGHRA and YSYEKL. V lost 2 bases to trimming and J lost 6 bases; unmatched junction nucleotides: 7. The CDR3 is 16 residues long. CDR3: CASSQQTGTGYEKLFF. The sequenced part of the CDR3 DNA is TGCGCCAGCAGCCAACAAACCGGGACAGGGTATGAAAAA.

This clone has ten or more counts. The CDR3 end lies 3 residues beyond the end of the read and is filled in from the germline J gene. The rearrangement uses TRBV20-1 and TRBJ1-1, with D perhaps matching TRBD1 (6 bases). V lost 4 bases and J lost 2, with 17 bases in between. CDR1 DFQATT and CDR2 SNEGSKA come from the germline V gene (reference sequence). The CDR3 is made up of 15 amino acids. The CDR3 sequence is CSATGVPTVNTEAFF. CDR3 bases read: TGCAGTGCTACAGGGGTCCCCACAGTAAACACTGAA.

As for this clone: Possible read error: a much larger clone is one base away. Read sequence stops 3 residues before the CDR3 end, and the germline J gene provides the missing end. This specimen includes other DNA sequences encoding the same CDR3. The V and J genes are TRBV6-1 and TRBJ1-2, with D maybe TRBD1 (5 bases). Germline V gene lookup returns CDR1 MNHNS and CDR2 SASEGT. The CDR3 spans 16 residues. The CDR3 bases that were read are TGTGCCAGCAGTGCCCCGAGAGGGACGGGGGGTAACGGC. Its translation is CASSAPRGTGGNG. The full CDR3 reads CASSAPRGTGGNGYTF.

This clone has just a few counts. Read data end 3 residues before the CDR3 end; the end is taken from the germline J gene. V and J are TRBV2 and TRBJ1-2; a weak D match, TRBD1 (6 bases). The germline gives CDR1 SNHLY, CDR2 FYNNEI. Deletions cut 3 bases from V and 6 bases from J, with 11 bases between. CDR3 length equals 13 residues. The part of the CDR3 DNA that was read is TGTGCCAGCAGTGATTTGGGGACACATGGC. Translating gives CASSDLGTHG. The full-length CDR3 reads as CASSDLGTHGYTF.